This T cell receptor (beta chain) came from a study of early T cells in non-severe SARS-CoV-2 infection (dated by TCRdb to the early 2020s). In the study overall: TCR sequencing used bulk RNA from unsorted whole blood, so alpha and beta chains could not be paired.

This was a case-control study nested in a cohort of healthcare workers in London, UK, who had nasopharyngeal swab PCR tests and blood samples taken every week. Healthcare workers were recruited during the week of the UK lockdown, between 23 and 31 March 2020, and followed weekly for up to roughly 16 weeks. This clonotype was counted at least ten times. Which antigen it targets is not known. The sample holds no much larger clone one base away, and base qualities are not on file. General findings and caveats noted by the study authors: VDJdb matching was skewed toward anti-spike CD8 responses and likely underestimated virus-specific expansions, missing private and CD4 specificities.

The method behind the library was 5' RACE. The sequencing machine was a NextSeq 500. To correct for sequencing error and PCR bias, the TCR library protocol tagged individual cDNA molecules with unique molecular identifiers. Sequencing covered both TCR alpha and beta chains, and within each sample the abundances of alpha and beta sequences were tightly co-correlated. For the original study's pipeline: Decombinator V4 was used to annotate TCR sequences for V gene, J gene and CDR3. TCRs were defined as expanded if a significant change between any two time points was detected under a Poisson model with p below 0.0001. TCR abundances were normalised to the total number of TCRs sequenced in each sample and reported as counts per million. TRAV1-2 paired with TRAJ12, TRAJ20 or TRAJ33 defined MAIT TCRs, while TRAV10 paired with TRAJ18 defined iNKT TCRs. A search of VDJdb, accessed on 1 November 2021, was run for TCRs annotated to CMV, EBV and SARS-CoV-2, with TCRs annotated for multiple antigens excluded. The raw public reads went through TCRdb reprocessing: fastp at Q25, MiXCR clone calling, in-frame beta chains kept. All rows with the same CDR3 protein become a single entry with the most common DNA and genes. The V and J calls were not made by the authors but by TCRdb's processing. This sample comprises some 53,000 distinct CDR3 sequences, around 8% of them detected only once. About a tenth of the sample is held by the ten biggest clonotypes.

Sequences MNHEY (CDR1) and SMNVEV (CDR2) are obtained from the germline V gene (reference sequence). Germline trimming amounts to 8 bases on V and 9 bases on J, with 7 as the count of junction bases outside the gene matches. The CDR3 sequence holds 14 residues, the cysteine and phenylalanine included. Left in the record is the CDR3 DNA by itself, 42 bases read in frame from the first base. This TCR derives from an adult who was a healthcare worker with PCR-confirmed SARS-CoV-2 infection or an uninfected control (not recorded which). The chain was built from TRBV27 and TRBJ2-1; a stretch of 13 junction bases matches TRBD2. The source material was whole blood. The DNA is as follows: TGTGCCAGCGGACTAGCGGGAGTAGGGGGTGAGCAGTTCTTC. This sequence encodes CASGLAGVGGEQFF.